This T cell receptor beta chain was identified in a study of blood T cell repertoires in COVID-19 (dated by TCRdb to the early 2020s). A note on the overall study: The collaborator samples originated in the United States, Italy and Spain and spanned the acute and convalescent phases of COVID-19. Where available, HLA class I and class II types were obtained from metadata supplied by the sample provider rather than from assay-based typing. Nearly every sample came with metadata listing a de-identified subject ID, COVID-19 status, age in years and sex. Deeply sampled blood TCRbeta repertoires from subjects exposed to, actively infected with, or recovered from COVID-19 were included in the dataset. The repertoires were released in a freely available public database intended as a resource for research on the immune response to SARS-CoV-2. The prospective study material was composed of cDNA or gDNA derived from T cells, B-cell-depleted T cells, or PBMCs. Samples came from the ongoing ImmuneRACE study (first 160 participants) plus 1,254 subjects from 6 global collaborators. General conclusions and limits of the study: The amount of clinical and demographic metadata varied by source and participant and was provided uncurated.

TCRbeta CDR3 regions were amplified from genomic DNA using the immunoSEQ Assay, a bias-controlled multiplex PCR. The study's own analysis went as follows. Within the assay, amplification of reference gene primers was used to estimate how many nucleated cells each sample contained. Sequence reads were collapsed and filtered to measure the absolute abundance of every unique TCRbeta CDR3 rearrangement. For each sample, productive Simpson clonality was calculated as the square root of Simpson's diversity index over productive rearrangements. TCRdb carries this immuneACCESS record with in-frame sequences only. Its versions omit some clonotypes, under half of them owing to an unresolved V gene in the studies checked, with the rest unexplained. V and J calls and clone size are copied from that table; D and trimming were computed from the DNA. This sample has 55,000 to 75,000 clones in its table, and around nine tenths of those were observed once. Jointly, the top ten make up nearly 8.5% of the sample.

Whole blood was collected in K2EDTA tubes by collaborating institutions according to the institutions' own protocols. For TCRbeta analysis, collaborator samples were shipped as frozen whole blood, as isolated PBMCs, or as DNA extracted from either sample type. The CDR3, cysteine through phenylalanine, is 11 amino acids long. Only the CDR3 part of the read is kept: 33 bases, read in frame from the first base. CDR1 and CDR2, per the germline V gene, are SQVTM and ANQGSEA. The germline ends are 15 bases apart after V is trimmed by 4 bases and J by 15 bases. In regard to this clone: Its antigen is currently not known. No much larger clone exists at a distance of one base, and base qualities are not known.

The sequence derives from a human donor in a cohort sampled during active COVID-19. Here the chain combines TRBV29-1 and TRBJ1-4; the best D guess is TRBD1, with 6 bases matching. The specimen was peripheral blood. Read as DNA, the sequence is TGCAGCGTTGGAGACAGGAAAATGGTGTTTTTT. Translated, this is CSVGDRKMVFF.